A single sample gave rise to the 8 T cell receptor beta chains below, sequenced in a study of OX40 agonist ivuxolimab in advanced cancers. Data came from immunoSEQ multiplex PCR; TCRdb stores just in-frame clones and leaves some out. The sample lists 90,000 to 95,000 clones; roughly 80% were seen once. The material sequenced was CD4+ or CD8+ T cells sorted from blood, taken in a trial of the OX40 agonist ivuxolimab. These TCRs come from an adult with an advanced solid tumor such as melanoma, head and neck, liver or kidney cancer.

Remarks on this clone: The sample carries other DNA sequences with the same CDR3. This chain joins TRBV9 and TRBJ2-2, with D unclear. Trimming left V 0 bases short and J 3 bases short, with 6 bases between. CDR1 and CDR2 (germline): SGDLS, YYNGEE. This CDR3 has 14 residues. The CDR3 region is CASSVGVHTGELFF. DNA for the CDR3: TGTGCCAGCAGCGTAGGTGTCCACACCGGGGAGCTGTTTTTT. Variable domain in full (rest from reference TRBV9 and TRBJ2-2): DSGVTQTPKHLITATGQRVTLRCSPRSGDLSVYWYQQSLDQGLQFLIQYYNGEERAKGNILERFSAQQFPDLHSELNLSSLELGDSALYFCASSVGVHTGELFFGEGSRLTVL.

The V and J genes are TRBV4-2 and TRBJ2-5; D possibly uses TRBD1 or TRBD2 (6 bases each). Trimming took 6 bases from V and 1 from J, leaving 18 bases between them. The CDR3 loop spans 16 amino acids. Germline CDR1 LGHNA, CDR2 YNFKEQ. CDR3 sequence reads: CASSRSSGGGQETQYF. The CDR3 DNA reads TGTGCCAGCAGTCGGAGTAGCGGAGGGGGCCAAGAGACCCAGTACTTC.

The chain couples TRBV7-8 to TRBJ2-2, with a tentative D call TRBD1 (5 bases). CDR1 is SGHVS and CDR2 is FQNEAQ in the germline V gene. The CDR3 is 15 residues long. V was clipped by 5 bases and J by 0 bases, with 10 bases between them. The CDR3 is CASSGRQSNTGELFF. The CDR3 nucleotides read TGTGCCAGCAGCGGAAGACAGTCGAACACCGGGGAGCTGTTTTTT.

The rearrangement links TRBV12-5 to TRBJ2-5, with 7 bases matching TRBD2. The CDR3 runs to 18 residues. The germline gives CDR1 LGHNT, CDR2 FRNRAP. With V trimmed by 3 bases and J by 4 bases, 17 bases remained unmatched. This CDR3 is CASGFFPASTGGTETQYF. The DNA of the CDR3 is TGTGCTAGTGGTTTCTTCCCGGCCTCAACCGGGGGGACAGAGACCCAGTACTTC.

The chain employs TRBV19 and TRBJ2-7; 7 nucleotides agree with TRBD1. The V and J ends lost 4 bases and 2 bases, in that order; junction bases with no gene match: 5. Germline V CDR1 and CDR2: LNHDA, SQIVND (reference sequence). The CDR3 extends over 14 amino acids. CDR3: CASSNRGSTYEQYF. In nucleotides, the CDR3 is TGTGCCAGTAGTAACAGGGGTTCAACCTACGAGCAGTACTTC.

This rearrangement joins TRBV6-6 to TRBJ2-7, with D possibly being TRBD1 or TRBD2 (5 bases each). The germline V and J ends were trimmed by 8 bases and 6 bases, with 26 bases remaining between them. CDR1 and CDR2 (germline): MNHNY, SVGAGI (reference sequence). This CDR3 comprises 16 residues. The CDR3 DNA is TGTGCCAGCTCCAACGGGGCGGCCGGGCCCCAGGCCGAGCAGTACTTC. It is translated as CASSNGAAGPQAEQYF.

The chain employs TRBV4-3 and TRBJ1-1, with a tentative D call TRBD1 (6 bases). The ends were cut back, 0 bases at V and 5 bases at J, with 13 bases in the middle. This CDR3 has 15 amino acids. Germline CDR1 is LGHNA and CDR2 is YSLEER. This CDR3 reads CASSQDRGGRTEAFF. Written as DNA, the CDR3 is TGCGCCAGCAGCCAAGATCGGGGGGGCAGAACTGAAGCTTTCTTT.

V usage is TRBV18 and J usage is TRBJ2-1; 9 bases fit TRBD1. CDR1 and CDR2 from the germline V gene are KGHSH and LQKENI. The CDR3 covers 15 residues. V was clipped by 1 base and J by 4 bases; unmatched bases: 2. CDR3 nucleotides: TGTGCCAGCTCACCACTACAGGGGGCATACAATGAGCAGTTCTTC. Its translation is CASSPLQGAYNEQFF.